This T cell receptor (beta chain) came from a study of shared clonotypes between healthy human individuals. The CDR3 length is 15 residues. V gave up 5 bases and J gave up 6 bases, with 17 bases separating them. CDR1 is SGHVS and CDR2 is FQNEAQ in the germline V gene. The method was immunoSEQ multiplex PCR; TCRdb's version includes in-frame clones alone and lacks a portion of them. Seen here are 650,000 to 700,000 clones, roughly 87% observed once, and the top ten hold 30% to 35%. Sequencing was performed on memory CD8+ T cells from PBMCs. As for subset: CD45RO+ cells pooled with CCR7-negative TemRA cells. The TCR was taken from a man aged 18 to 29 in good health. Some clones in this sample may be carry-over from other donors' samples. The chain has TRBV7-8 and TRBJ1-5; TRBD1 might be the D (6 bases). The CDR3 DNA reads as TGTGCCAGCAGCGCAAACAGGGTGAGGGGTCAGCCCCAGCATTTT. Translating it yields CASSANRVRGQPQHF.